The rows below give T cell receptor beta chains drawn from one sample of a study of cytomegalovirus exposure and HLA in healthy donors. The data were produced by immunoSEQ multiplex PCR, yet TCRdb's version contains in-frame clones alone and is incomplete. The profile shows about 200,000 clones, 75% to 90% of them singletons. The sequenced sample consisted of PBMCs. The receptors come from a woman in her twenties or thirties in good health and CMV-seronegative. The CDR3 runs from the conserved cysteine through the conserved F or W. Each record gives: V gene, clone size, J gene, D gene, CDR3 length, CDR3 protein, CDR3 DNA. D genes are given only for firm matches. Where a row states a size, it is once, few, many or the class of an expanded clone; other rows omit it.

TRBV7-2	-	TRBJ2-1	TRBD2	15	CASSLSSGRTDEQFF	TGTGCCAGCAGCCTCTCTAGCGGGAGAACGGATGAGCAGTTCTTC
TRBV28	-	TRBJ1-5	-	14	CASSFVNRNQPQHF	TGTGCCAGCAGTTTTGTGAACAGAAATCAGCCCCAGCATTTT
TRBV28	-	TRBJ1-2	-	14	CASSTGLVSYGYTF	TGTGCCAGCAGTACAGGGTTGGTGAGCTATGGCTACACCTTC
TRBV7-9	-	TRBJ1-1	-	14	CASSQQGRNTEAFF	TGTGCCAGCAGCCAACAGGGCAGGAACACTGAAGCTTTCTTT
TRBV14	-	TRBJ2-3	-	14	CASSQGGGEGTQYF	TGTGCCAGCAGCCAAGGCGGGGGCGAGGGTACGCAGTATTTT
TRBV5-1	-	TRBJ2-6	-	15	CASSLDVSGANGLTF	TGCGCCAGCAGCTTGGACGTCTCTGGGGCCAACGGCCTGACTTTC
TRBV5-4	-	TRBJ2-7	TRBD1	14	CASSTGQGFVEQYF	TGTGCCAGCAGTACGGGACAGGGCTTCGTCGAGCAGTACTTC
TRBV30	-	TRBJ2-5	-	14	CAWSARGAGETQYF	TGTGCCTGGAGCGCCCGGGGGGCCGGTGAGACCCAGTACTTC
TRBV6-5	-	TRBJ1-2	-	15	CASRSAGGVDYGYTF	TGTGCCAGCCGTTCTGCGGGGGGCGTAGACTATGGCTACACCTTC
TRBV5-1	-	TRBJ2-5	-	14	CASSLEGVQETQYF	TGCGCCAGCAGCTTAGAGGGGGTGCAAGAGACCCAGTACTTC
TRBV7-9	-	TRBJ2-2	TRBD1	16	CASIPKGAINTGELFF	TGTGCCAGCATACCTAAGGGGGCGATCAACACCGGGGAGCTGTTTTTT
TRBV2	-	TRBJ2-3	-	13	CASSGWRTDTQYF	TGTGCCAGCAGTGGGTGGCGCACAGATACGCAGTATTTT
TRBV5-1	-	TRBJ2-7	TRBD2	13	CASSEARGGEQYF	TGCGCCAGCAGCGAAGCCCGGGGGGGCGAGCAGTACTTC
TRBV28	few	TRBJ1-3	-	14	CASRPHHSGNTIYF	TGTGCCAGCAGGCCACATCACTCTGGAAACACCATATATTTT
TRBV6-4	-	TRBJ2-2	-	13	CASSQQGTGELFF	TGTGCCAGCAGTCAACAGGGCACCGGGGAGCTGTTTTTT
TRBV5-1	-	TRBJ1-2	TRBD1	16	CASSPRPGTGGGGYTF	TGCGCCAGCAGCCCCCGTCCCGGGACAGGGGGAGGAGGCTACACCTTC
TRBV6-5	-	TRBJ1-2	TRBD1	12	CASRQGADGYTF	TGTGCCAGCAGACAGGGGGCGGATGGCTACACCTTC
TRBV29-1	once	TRBJ2-1	-	12	CSVEVVAGEQFF	TGCAGCGTTGAAGTTGTGGCGGGAGAGCAGTTCTTC
TRBV7-2	-	TRBJ2-7	TRBD1	15	CASSPGQGRFHEQYF	TGTGCCAGCAGCCCAGGACAGGGTCGGTTCCACGAGCAGTACTTC
TRBV11-2	-	TRBJ2-7	TRBD2	16	CASSLDPAGGMYEQYF	TGTGCCAGCAGCTTAGATCCAGCGGGGGGAATGTACGAGCAGTACTTC
TRBV6-6	-	TRBJ1-1	-	14	CASSYTVEVAEAFF	TGTGCCAGCAGTTACACGGTGGAGGTAGCTGAAGCTTTCTTT
TRBV28	-	TRBJ2-7	-	12	CASSPRTYEQYF	TGTGCCAGCAGCCCGAGGACCTACGAGCAGTACTTC
TRBV18	-	TRBJ1-2	TRBD1	15	CASSPPGQAGYGYTF	TGTGCCAGCTCACCTCCGGGACAGGCGGGCTATGGCTACACCTTC
TRBV4-2	once	TRBJ2-3	-	13	CASSLRLTDTQYF	TGTGCCAGCAGCCTAAGACTCACAGATACGCAGTATTTT
TRBV6-1	-	TRBJ2-3	TRBD2	18	CASSETGLAGGRTDTQYF	TGTGCCAGCAGTGAAACCGGACTAGCGGGAGGGCGGACAGATACGCAGTATTTT
TRBV28	few	TRBJ2-6	TRBD2	15	CASSLSGAGANVLTF	TGTGCCAGCAGTTTAAGCGGGGCTGGGGCCAACGTCCTGACTTTC
TRBV7-2	-	TRBJ1-4	TRBD1	14	CASSLQGAGEKLFF	TGTGCCAGCAGCTTACAGGGGGCGGGTGAAAAACTGTTTTTT
TRBV27	-	TRBJ2-2	TRBD2	15	CASSLGLADTGELFF	TGTGCCAGCAGTTTAGGACTAGCGGACACCGGGGAGCTGTTTTTT
TRBV5-1	-	TRBJ2-3	-	14	CASSLGQRPDTQYF	TGCGCCAGCAGCTTGGGACAGAGACCAGATACGCAGTATTTT
TRBV4-1	-	TRBJ2-1	-	15	CASSPPLSSYNEQFF	TGCGCCAGCAGCCCCCCACTGAGCTCCTACAATGAGCAGTTCTTC
TRBV6-5	-	TRBJ1-1	-	11	CASLYDTEAFF	TGTGCCAGCCTATACGACACTGAAGCTTTCTTT
TRBV5-4	-	TRBJ1-2	-	14	CASSPDSRNYGYTF	TGTGCCAGCAGCCCGGACTCACGGAACTATGGCTACACCTTC
TRBV6-1	-	TRBJ2-6	-	13	CASSYSGANVLTF	TGTGCCAGCAGTTACTCTGGGGCCAACGTCCTGACTTTC
TRBV18	-	TRBJ2-7	-	13	CASSLGLLYEQYF	TGTGCCAGCTCACTAGGACTACTCTACGAGCAGTACTTC
TRBV2	-	TRBJ1-5	TRBD1	14	CASSEDRGDQPQHF	TGTGCCAGCAGTGAAGACAGGGGGGATCAGCCCCAGCATTTT
TRBV30	-	TRBJ2-7	TRBD1	18	CAWSVPGGVIIAPYEQYF	TGTGCCTGGAGTGTACCAGGGGGCGTGATAATTGCCCCCTACGAGCAGTACTTC
TRBV18	-	TRBJ2-5	TRBD2	16	CASSPSLAGLQETQYF	TGTGCCAGCTCACCGAGTCTAGCGGGGCTCCAAGAGACCCAGTACTTC
TRBV5-1	-	TRBJ2-1	TRBD2	18	CASSLVAGGPSSYNEQFF	TGCGCCAGCAGCTTGGTAGCGGGAGGCCCCAGCTCCTACAATGAGCAGTTCTTC
TRBV9	-	TRBJ2-7	-	14	CASSARDLRDEQYF	TGTGCCAGCAGCGCCCGGGACTTAAGAGACGAGCAGTACTTC
TRBV6-1	-	TRBJ2-7	-	15	CASSSEREYLYEQYF	TGTGCCAGCTCTTCGGAGAGGGAATATTTGTACGAGCAGTACTTC
TRBV19	-	TRBJ2-7	-	16	CASSIRRMGQGHEQYF	TGTGCCAGTAGTATAAGAAGAATGGGGCAGGGCCACGAGCAGTACTTC
TRBV4-1	-	TRBJ2-1	TRBD2	14	CASSQGLADNEQFF	TGCGCCAGCAGCCAAGGACTAGCGGACAATGAGCAGTTCTTC
TRBV28	-	TRBJ2-1	TRBD2	17	CASSAHSGSPSYNEQFF	TGTGCCAGCAGTGCTCATAGCGGGAGCCCCTCCTACAATGAGCAGTTCTTC
TRBV11-2	-	TRBJ1-1	TRBD1	13	CASRDRMNTEAFF	TGTGCCAGCAGGGACAGGATGAACACTGAAGCTTTCTTT
TRBV7-9	-	TRBJ2-2	-	15	CASSLGLALTGELFF	TGTGCCAGCAGCTTAGGGCTAGCACTCACCGGGGAGCTGTTTTTT
TRBV18	-	TRBJ2-1	-	14	CASSPPIALDEQFF	TGTGCCAGCTCACCACCGATAGCTTTGGATGAGCAGTTCTTC
TRBV29-1	few	TRBJ2-6	-	14	CSVEGGERANVLTF	TGCAGCGTTGAAGGGGGCGAGAGAGCCAACGTCCTGACTTTC
TRBV6-5	-	TRBJ2-7	TRBD1	14	CASSYRGTGTEQYF	TGTGCCAGCAGTTACCGGGGGACAGGGACCGAGCAGTACTTC
TRBV27	-	TRBJ1-1	-	13	CASSLSPPAEAFF	TGTGCCAGCAGTTTATCCCCTCCCGCTGAAGCTTTCTTT
TRBV7-9	once	TRBJ2-3	-	13	CASSLPLKNTQYF	TGTGCCAGCAGCTTACCCTTAAAAAATACGCAGTATTTT
TRBV4-1	once	TRBJ1-4	TRBD1	16	CASSQTGVEANEKLFF	TGCGCCAGCAGCCAAACAGGGGTTGAAGCTAATGAAAAACTGTTTTTT
TRBV10-3	once	TRBJ1-2	TRBD1	15	CAISESKGTGLGYTF	TGTGCCATCAGTGAGTCAAAGGGGACAGGGCTTGGCTACACCTTC
TRBV11-2	-	TRBJ2-7	TRBD2	16	CASTPSLAGYPYEQYF	TGTGCCAGCACCCCATCCCTAGCGGGATACCCCTACGAGCAGTACTTC
TRBV2	-	TRBJ1-1	-	13	CASSVEQATEAFF	TGTGCCAGCAGTGTTGAACAGGCCACTGAAGCTTTCTTT
TRBV6-1	-	TRBJ2-3	TRBD2	15	CASRDSRLAGDTQYF	TGTGCCAGCAGGGACTCTAGACTAGCCGGAGATACGCAGTATTTT
TRBV4-1	-	TRBJ2-7	-	19	CASSQDPPHSTVENNEQYF	TGCGCCAGCAGCCAAGACCCCCCCCACTCGACAGTCGAGAATAACGAGCAGTACTTC
TRBV7-9	-	TRBJ2-7	TRBD2	14	CASSLAAGVGEQYF	TGTGCCAGCAGCTTAGCAGCGGGAGTGGGCGAGCAGTACTTC
TRBV27	-	TRBJ2-7	TRBD2	14	CASSRGDRTHEQYF	TGTGCCAGCAGTCGGGGGGACCGCACCCACGAGCAGTACTTC
TRBV5-6	-	TRBJ1-2	-	12	CASSLTGSGYTF	TGTGCCAGCAGCTTGACAGGGAGTGGCTACACCTTC